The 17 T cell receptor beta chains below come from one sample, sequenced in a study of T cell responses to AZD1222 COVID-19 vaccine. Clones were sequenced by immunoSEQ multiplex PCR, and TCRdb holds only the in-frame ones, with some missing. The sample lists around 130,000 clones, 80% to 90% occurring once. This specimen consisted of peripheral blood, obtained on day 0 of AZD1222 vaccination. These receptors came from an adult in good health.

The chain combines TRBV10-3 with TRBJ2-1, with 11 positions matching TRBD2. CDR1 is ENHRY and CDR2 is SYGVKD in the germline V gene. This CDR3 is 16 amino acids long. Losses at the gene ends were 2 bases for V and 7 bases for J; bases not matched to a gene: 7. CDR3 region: CAISERTSGPTNEQFF. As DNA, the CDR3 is TGTGCCATCAGTGAGAGGACTAGCGGGCCAACAAATGAGCAGTTCTTC.

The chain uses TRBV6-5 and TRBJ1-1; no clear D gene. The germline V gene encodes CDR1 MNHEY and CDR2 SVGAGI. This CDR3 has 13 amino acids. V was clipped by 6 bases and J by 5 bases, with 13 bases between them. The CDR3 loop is CASSYNPETEAFF. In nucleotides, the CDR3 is TGTGCCAGCAGCTATAACCCGGAGACTGAAGCTTTCTTT.

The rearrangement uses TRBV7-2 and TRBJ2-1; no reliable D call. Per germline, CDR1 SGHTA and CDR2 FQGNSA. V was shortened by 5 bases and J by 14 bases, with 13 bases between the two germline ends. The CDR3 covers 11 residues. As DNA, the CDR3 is TGTGCCAGCAGCAATGGGCTAGATGAGTTCTTC. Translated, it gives CASSNGLDEFF.

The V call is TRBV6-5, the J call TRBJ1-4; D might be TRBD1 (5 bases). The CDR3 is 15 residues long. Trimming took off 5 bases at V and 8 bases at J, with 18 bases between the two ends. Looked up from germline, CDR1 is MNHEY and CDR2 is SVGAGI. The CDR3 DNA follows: TGTGCCAGCAGTATCCAGGTTTTACGGGGGGAAAAACTGTTTTTT. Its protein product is CASSIQVLRGEKLFF.

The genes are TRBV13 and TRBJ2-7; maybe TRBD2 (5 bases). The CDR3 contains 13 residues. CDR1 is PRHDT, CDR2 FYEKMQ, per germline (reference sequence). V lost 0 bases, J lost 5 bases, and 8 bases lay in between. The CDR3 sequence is CASSLGLADEQYF. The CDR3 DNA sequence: TGTGCCAGCAGCTTAGGGCTAGCTGACGAGCAGTACTTC. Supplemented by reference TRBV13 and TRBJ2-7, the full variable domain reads AAGVIQSPRHLIKEKRETATLKCYPIPRHDTVYWYQQGPGQDPQFLISFYEKMQSDKGSIPDRFSAQQFSDYHSELNMSSLELGDSALYFCASSLGLADEQYFGPGTRLTVT.

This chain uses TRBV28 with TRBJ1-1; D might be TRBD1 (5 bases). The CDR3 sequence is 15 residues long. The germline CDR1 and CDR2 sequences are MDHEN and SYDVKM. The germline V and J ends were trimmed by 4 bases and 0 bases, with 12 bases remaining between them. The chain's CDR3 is CASSSEDRMNTEAFF. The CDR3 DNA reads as TGTGCCAGCAGTTCAGAAGACAGAATGAACACTGAAGCTTTCTTT.

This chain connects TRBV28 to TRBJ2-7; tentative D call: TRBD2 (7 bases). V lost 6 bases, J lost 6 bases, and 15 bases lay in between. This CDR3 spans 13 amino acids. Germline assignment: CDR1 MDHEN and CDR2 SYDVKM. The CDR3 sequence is CASRGGARSEQYF. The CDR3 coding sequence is TGTGCCAGCAGGGGGGGGGCCCGTAGCGAGCAGTACTTC.

The DNA of the CDR3 is TGTGCCAGCATCCCCGCGGGACAGGGTAGCTATGGCTACACCTTC. It is translated as CASIPAGQGSYGYTF. The rearrangement links TRBV28 to TRBJ1-2, with TRBD1 matching over 9 bases. Germline CDR1 and CDR2: MDHEN and SYDVKM. V dropped 7 bases and J dropped 4; count of bases not matched to a gene: 10. The CDR3 spans 15 residues.

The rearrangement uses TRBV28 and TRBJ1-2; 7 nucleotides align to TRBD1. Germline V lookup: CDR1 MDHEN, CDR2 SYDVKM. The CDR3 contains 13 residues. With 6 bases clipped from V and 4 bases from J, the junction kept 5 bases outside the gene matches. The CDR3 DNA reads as TGTGCCAGCAGCTCGGACAGGTTCTATGGCTACACCTTC. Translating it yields CASSSDRFYGYTF.

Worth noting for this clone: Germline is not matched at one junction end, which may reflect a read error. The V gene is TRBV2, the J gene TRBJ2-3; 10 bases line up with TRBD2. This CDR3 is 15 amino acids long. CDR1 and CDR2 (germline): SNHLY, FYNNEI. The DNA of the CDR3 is TGTGCCAGCAGTGACAGCGGGGGGGCCTGGATTGAAGGGGATTTT. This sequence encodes CASSDSGGAWIEGDF.

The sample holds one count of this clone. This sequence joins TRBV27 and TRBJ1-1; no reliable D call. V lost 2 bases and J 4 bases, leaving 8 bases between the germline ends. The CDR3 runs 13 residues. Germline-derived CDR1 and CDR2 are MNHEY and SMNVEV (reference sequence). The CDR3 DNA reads TGTGCCAGCAGTTTAACGACGGGCACTGAAGCTTTCTTT. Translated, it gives CASSLTTGTEAFF.

The CDR3 coding sequence is TGTGCCAGCAGCCCGTTGGGGGGGGGCTACACCTTC. This sequence encodes CASSPLGGGYTF. The V and J genes are TRBV9 and TRBJ1-2; D may be TRBD1 (5 bases). From germline, CDR1 is SGDLS and CDR2 YYNGEE. The CDR3 is made up of 12 amino acids. Trimming removed 4 bases at V and 8 bases at J, with 12 bases between.

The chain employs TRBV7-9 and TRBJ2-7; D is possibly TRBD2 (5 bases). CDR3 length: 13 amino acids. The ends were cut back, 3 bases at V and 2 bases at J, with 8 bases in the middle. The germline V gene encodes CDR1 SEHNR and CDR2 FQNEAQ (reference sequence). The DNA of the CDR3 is TGTGCCAGCAGCTTCGGGAATACCTACGAGCAGTACTTC. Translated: CASSFGNTYEQYF.

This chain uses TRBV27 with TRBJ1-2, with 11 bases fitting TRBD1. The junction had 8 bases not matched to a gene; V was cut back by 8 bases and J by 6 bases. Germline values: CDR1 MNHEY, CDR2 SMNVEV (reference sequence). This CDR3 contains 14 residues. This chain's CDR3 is CASRLRDRGNGYTF. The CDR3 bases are TGTGCCAGCCGGCTTAGGGACAGGGGGAATGGCTACACCTTC.

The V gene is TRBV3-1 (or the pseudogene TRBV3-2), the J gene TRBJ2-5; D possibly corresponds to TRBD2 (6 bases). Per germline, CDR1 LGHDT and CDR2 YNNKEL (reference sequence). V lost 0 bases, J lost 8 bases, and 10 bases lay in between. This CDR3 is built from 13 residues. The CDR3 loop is CASSQETRFTQYF. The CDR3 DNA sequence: TGTGCCAGCAGCCAAGAGACTAGATTTACCCAGTACTTC.

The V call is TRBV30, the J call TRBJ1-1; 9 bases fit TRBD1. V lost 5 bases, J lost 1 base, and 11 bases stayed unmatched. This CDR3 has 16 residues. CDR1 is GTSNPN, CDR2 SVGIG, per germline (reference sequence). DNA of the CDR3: TGTGCCTGGGTGATAAGGCCGGGACAGGGGAACACTGAAGCTTTCTTT. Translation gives CAWVIRPGQGNTEAFF.

CDR3 coding DNA: TGTGCCAGCAGTTACGACCTGGGGACGAACACTGAAGCTTTCTTT. Translating it yields CASSYDLGTNTEAFF. The rearrangement uses TRBV6-5 and TRBJ1-1; tentatively, D is TRBD1 (5 bases). V shed 2 bases and J shed 1 base, with 11 bases lying between them. Germline V gene data show CDR1 as MNHEY and CDR2 as SVGAGI. The CDR3 spans 15 residues.